The sequence of this T cell receptor (beta chain) was determined in a study of response to subunit inactivated influenza vaccine. Study results and limitations: Each seasonal influenza vaccination, the authors suggested, recruits few new T cells.

TCRdb analysed the RT-PCR reads with MiXCR anew, one entry per CDR3 protein. In the table there are fewer than 250,000 distinct CDR3 sequences, under 15% of which are singletons. With regard to this clonotype: Its specificity is not known.

The sample here was CD8+ T cells sorted from PBMCs, taken roughly 5 days after vaccination. This sequence originates from a man aged 50-59 years who received an inactivated influenza vaccine.

The CDR3 DNA reads as TGTGCCAGCAGTTACTCGGGGGGAGAGCAGTTCTTC. Residues: CASSYSGGEQFF. The chain couples TRBV6-5 to TRBJ2-1; possible D gene TRBD2, 6 bases. CDR1 MNHEY and CDR2 SVGAGI come from the germline V gene. The CDR3 sequence is 12 residues long. The ends were cut back, 0 bases at V and 10 bases at J, with 7 bases in the middle.